This TCR beta chain stems from a study of T-cell reconstitution after alpha-beta-depleted transplantation in children. Researchers prepared the TCRbeta library using unique molecular identifiers, the study reports. One entry per CDR3 protein, called by TCRdb with MiXCR from the PCR reads. The table includes fewer than 450,000 distinct CDR3 sequences, 15% to 20% detected once. CDR3 length: 13 amino acids. Trimming removed 0 bases at V and 8 bases at J, with 10 bases between. The germline V gene encodes CDR1 SGHRS and CDR2 YFSETQ. The sample here was PBMCs, mostly from graft donor cells, taken 360 days after TCRalphabeta/CD19-depleted stem cell transplant. The sequence was collected from a male patient under 10 years old who had a stem cell transplant for acute lymphoblastic leukemia, so the T cells may come from the graft donor. The chain has TRBV5-1 and TRBJ2-3; D is unclear. The CDR3 DNA reads TGCGCCAGCAGCTTGGCAGATCAGAGTACGCAGTATTTT. It translates to CASSLADQSTQYF.